The 24 T cell receptor beta chains listed next were all sequenced from one sample in a study of blood T cell repertoires in COVID-19. The method was immunoSEQ multiplex PCR; TCRdb's version includes in-frame clones alone and lacks a portion of them. The sample contains 12,000 to 15,000 clones, roughly 83% of which appear only once. Material: peripheral blood. The receptors were gathered from a man in his forties with active or convalescent COVID-19.

The chain combines TRBV29-1 with TRBJ2-1; the match to TRBD2 covers 7 bases. From germline, CDR1 is SQVTM and CDR2 ANQGSEA. J was trimmed by 4 bases and V by 4 bases; bases with no gene match: 10. There are 15 residues in the CDR3. The CDR3: CSVVWGGVGYNEQFF. DNA for the CDR3: TGCAGCGTTGTCTGGGGGGGGGTTGGGTACAATGAGCAGTTCTTC.

This chain connects TRBV28 to TRBJ1-1, with no clear D. The length of the CDR3 is 11 residues. The germline V and J ends were trimmed by 7 bases and 1 base, with 4 bases remaining between them. Germline V lookup: CDR1 MDHEN, CDR2 SYDVKM. The CDR3 DNA is TGTGCCAGCACCAAGAACACTGAAGCTTTCTTT. Its protein is CASTKNTEAFF.

The genes are TRBV24-1 and TRBJ2-1; 7 positions agree with TRBD1. The J segment lost 8 bases and the V segment lost 7 bases, leaving 7 bases of the junction unmatched. From germline, CDR1 is KGHDR and CDR2 SFDVKD. This CDR3 contains 13 residues. Written as DNA, the CDR3 is TGTGCCACCAGCTCAGACAGGGTGCATGAGCAGTTCTTC. This gives the protein CATSSDRVHEQFF.

In this sample, this clone turned up once. The rearrangement links TRBV4-1 to TRBJ2-1, with TRBD2 identical over 12 bases. The CDR3 is 16 residues long. With V trimmed by 1 base and J by 7 bases, 5 bases remained unmatched. Germline CDR1 is MGHRA and CDR2 is YSYEKL. The CDR3 reads CASSQASGGARNEQFF. The DNA for the CDR3 is TGCGCCAGCAGCCAAGCTAGCGGGGGGGCCCGAAATGAGCAGTTCTTC.

This chain joins TRBV14 and TRBJ1-1; D is perhaps TRBD1 (5 bases). Germline V gene lookup returns CDR1 SGHDN and CDR2 FVKESK. Between the trimmed V and J ends, which lost 6 bases and 6 bases, there was a span of 11 bases. The CDR3 is 12 residues long. CDR3: CASRPGFSEAFF. Written as DNA, the CDR3 is TGTGCCAGCAGACCAGGGTTCTCTGAAGCTTTCTTT.

This clone has just a few counts. This chain uses TRBV6-2 or TRBV6-3 with TRBJ2-7; D is perhaps TRBD2 (6 bases). This CDR3 is built from 15 residues. The germline V gene has CDR1 MNHEY and CDR2 SVGEGT. The V end lost 4 bases, the J end lost 1 base, and 14 bases lay between the germline ends. The CDR3, as DNA: TGTGCCAGCAGTTTCAGCCGGGACTGGTCCTACGAGCAGTACTTC. Encoded protein: CASSFSRDWSYEQYF.

By sample share, this clone is medium-sized. Mismatch with germline at one junction end may stem from a read error. The rearrangement joins TRBV14 to TRBJ2-2; D may be TRBD1 (5 bases). Germline loops: CDR1 SGHDN, CDR2 FVKESK. The length of the CDR3 is 17 residues. In DNA, the CDR3 is TGTGCCAGCAGCCAAGAAGGGGAAGTCTGGAACGCCGGGGAGCTGTTTTTT. Translating gives CASSQEGEVWNAGELFF.

The rearrangement links TRBV9 to TRBJ2-1; 7 nucleotides agree with TRBD2. Trimming at V came to 4 bases and at J to 6 bases, leaving 4 bases not matched to a gene. The CDR3 extends over 13 amino acids. Germline assignment: CDR1 SGDLS and CDR2 YYNGEE. CDR3 amino acids: CASSLGLPNEQFF. The DNA of the CDR3 is TGTGCCAGCAGCTTGGGACTACCCAATGAGCAGTTCTTC.

The V gene is TRBV6-2 or TRBV6-3, the J gene TRBJ1-1, with D unresolved. Deletions cut 2 bases from V and 4 bases from J, with 5 bases between. In germline, CDR1 is MNHEY, CDR2 SVGEGT. The CDR3 consists of 12 residues. The CDR3 reads CASSYSLTEAFF. The CDR3 bases are TGTGCCAGCAGTTACAGCCTCACTGAAGCTTTCTTT.

The chain couples TRBV29-1 to TRBJ2-7, with a tentative D call TRBD2 (5 bases). CDR3 length: 13 residues. The germline V gene encodes CDR1 SQVTM and CDR2 ANQGSEA. V gave up 7 bases and J gave up 7 bases, with 20 bases separating them. CDR3 amino acids: CSALRVPTGEQYF. The CDR3 DNA reads as TGCAGCGCCCTGCGCGTTCCCACGGGGGAGCAGTACTTC.

The rearrangement links TRBV6-5 to TRBJ1-3, with D tentatively TRBD1 (6 bases). Germline values: CDR1 MNHEY, CDR2 SVGAGI. V lost 6 bases and J 11 bases, leaving 17 bases between the germline ends. This CDR3 has 13 residues. This CDR3 is CASSADRSGAIYF. The CDR3 bases are TGTGCCAGCAGCGCAGACAGGTCTGGCGCCATATATTTT.

This sequence joins TRBV21-1 and TRBJ2-6; the table's TRBD1 call for D was not verified on the DNA. TRBV21-1 is a documented pseudogene. CDR3 length equals 15 residues. CDR3 DNA: TGTGCCAGCCAGGGGGTGAGCTCTGGGGCCAACGTCCTGACTTTC. It translates to CASQGVSSGANVLTF.

The DNA for the CDR3 is TGTGCCGGACCCGAAGGGGCCGTAGAAAATGAAAAACTGTTTTTT. Its translation is CAGPEGAVENEKLFF. The chain links TRBV28 to TRBJ1-4; possibly TRBD1 for D (5 bases). In germline, CDR1 is MDHEN, CDR2 SYDVKM. Trimming pared 11 bases from V and 5 bases from J, leaving 21 bases between. The CDR3 sequence is 15 residues long.

The rearrangement joins TRBV7-9 to TRBJ2-1; 8 nucleotides agree with TRBD1. V trimming: 1 base; J trimming: 9 bases; junction bases outside the gene matches: 8. From germline, CDR1 is SEHNR and CDR2 FQNEAQ (reference sequence). The CDR3 has 15 residues. The chain's CDR3 is CASSLGARGRVEQFF. Written as DNA, the CDR3 is TGTGCCAGCAGCTTAGGGGCCAGGGGGCGGGTTGAGCAGTTCTTC. Full variable domain (remainder filled in from reference TRBV7-9 and TRBJ2-1): DTGVSQNPRHKITKRGQNVTFRCDPISEHNRLYWYRQTLGQGPEFLTYFQNEAQLEKSRLLSDRFSAERPKGSFSTLEIQRTEQGDSAMYLCASSLGARGRVEQFFGPGTRLTVL.

The gene calls are TRBV7-2 and TRBJ1-3, with 8 bases aligning to TRBD1. This CDR3 is 16 amino acids long. Trimming removed 0 bases from V and 8 bases from J; junction bases left unmatched: 9. Germline V CDR1 and CDR2: SGHTA, FQGNSA. The CDR3 here is CASSLALGQGRDTIYF. In DNA form, the CDR3 reads TGTGCCAGCAGCTTAGCCCTTGGACAGGGCCGGGACACCATATATTTT.

The rearrangement joins TRBV7-9 to TRBJ1-2; 7 nucleotides match TRBD1. V shed 5 bases and J 9 bases; nucleotides not matched to a gene: 12. From germline, CDR1 is SEHNR and CDR2 FQNEAQ (reference sequence). The CDR3 spans 14 residues. The CDR3 sequence: CASSAAGTGASYTF. The CDR3 bases are TGTGCCAGCAGCGCGGCAGGTACAGGGGCGAGCTACACCTTC.

This clone was seen a single time. CDR3 sequence reads: CASSGITSGDTDTQYF. The CDR3, as DNA: TGTGCCAGTAGCGGGATAACTAGCGGAGACACAGATACGCAGTATTTT. The J gene is TRBJ2-3, the V gene TRBV19, with TRBD2 matching over 8 bases. This CDR3 contains 16 residues. With V trimmed by 6 bases and J by 2 bases, 10 bases remained unmatched. Per germline, CDR1 LNHDA and CDR2 SQIVND (reference sequence).

This chain joins TRBV4-3 and TRBJ1-4; 12 bases are a match to TRBD1. The CDR3 consists of 17 residues. V lost 3 bases to trimming and J lost 3 bases; unmatched junction nucleotides: 5. Germline CDR1 LGHNA, CDR2 YSLEER. As DNA, the CDR3 is TGCGCCAGCAGCCACGGGGGACAGGGGGCGTCTAATGAAAAACTGTTTTTT. It specifies CASSHGGQGASNEKLFF.

The chain carries TRBV6-5 and TRBJ2-2, with a possible D match to TRBD1 (5 bases). The CDR3 consists of 15 residues. Germline CDR1 MNHEY, CDR2 SVGAGI. V gave up 2 bases and J gave up 5 bases, with 12 bases separating them. CDR3 sequence reads: CASSYVGARTGELFF. The CDR3 DNA is TGTGCCAGCAGTTACGTAGGGGCTAGGACCGGGGAGCTGTTTTTT.

Turning to this clone: Additional DNA sequences in this sample encode the identical CDR3. The chain recombines TRBV28 with TRBJ1-5; D uncertain. The V end lost 6 bases, the J end lost 1 base, and 7 bases lay between the germline ends. In germline, CDR1 is MDHEN, CDR2 SYDVKM. CDR3 size: 13 residues. The CDR3 DNA reads TGTGCCAGCAGAGGAGGGAGCAATCAGCCCCAGCATTTT. This translates into CASRGGSNQPQHF.

The chain links TRBV6-5 to TRBJ1-1; D unresolved. Per germline, CDR1 MNHEY and CDR2 SVGAGI. This CDR3 has 15 amino acids. V was clipped by 4 bases and J by 4 bases, with 16 bases between them. This chain's CDR3 is CASSSLRAWGTEAFF. The CDR3 DNA reads as TGTGCCAGCAGTTCATTGAGGGCCTGGGGCACTGAAGCTTTCTTT.

This chain links TRBV7-4 with TRBJ2-3; 7 bases are shared with TRBD2. After removal of 5 bases from V and 2 bases from J, the junction contained 4 bases not matched to a gene. Germline CDR1 reads SGHVT; CDR2 reads SQSDAQ. The CDR3 is 14 residues long. In nucleotides, the CDR3 is TGTGCCAGCAGCAACGGGACTACCACAGATACGCAGTATTTT. The encoded protein is CASSNGTTTDTQYF. The whole variable domain, filled in from reference TRBV7-4 and TRBJ2-3, reads GAGVSQSPRYKVAKRGRDVALRCDSISGHVTLYWYRQTLGQGSEVLTYSQSDAQRDKSGRPSGRFSAERPERSVSTLKIQRTEQGDSAVYLCASSNGTTTDTQYFGPGTRLTVL.

This rearrangement joins TRBV9 to TRBJ1-1; D not certain. This CDR3 has 12 residues. Trimming shortened V by 2 bases and J by 3 bases, and 5 bases separated the two germline ends. Germline CDR1 reads SGDLS; CDR2 reads YYNGEE. The CDR3 here is CASSVSDTEAFF. The CDR3 nucleotides are TGTGCCAGCAGCGTGAGCGACACTGAAGCTTTCTTT. Full variable domain (remainder filled in from reference TRBV9 and TRBJ1-1): DSGVTQTPKHLITATGQRVTLRCSPRSGDLSVYWYQQSLDQGLQFLIQYYNGEERAKGNILERFSAQQFPDLHSELNLSSLELGDSALYFCASSVSDTEAFFGQGTRLTVV.

The rearrangement links TRBV14 to TRBJ2-2, with no clear D. V was cut by 1 base and J by 3 bases, with 12 bases left in between. The germline V gene has CDR1 SGHDN and CDR2 FVKESK. The CDR3 totals 16 residues. CDR3 in DNA: TGTGCCAGCAGCCAAGCGCGTTATCGGGACACCGGGGAGCTGTTTTTT. Its translation: CASSQARYRDTGELFF.